The clone carrying this T cell receptor beta chain occurred once. Its antigen is not known. CDR3 length equals 13 residues. The germline V gene has CDR1 SQVTM and CDR2 ANQGSEA. Trimming took 8 bases from V and 1 from J, leaving 14 bases between them. This sample is drawn from a study of cytomegalovirus exposure and HLA in healthy donors. 13 Jbeta primers and 60 Vbeta primers were used for the PCR. TCRdb keeps only in-frame clones here, not all; method: immunoSEQ multiplex PCR. This table holds nearly 200,000 clones, roughly 80% found once. General study results and limits: Cytomegalovirus association was assigned to more than 150 TCR beta chains. A later analysis showed HLA-associated TCR beta chains outstripping equally common others in clonal expansion.

What was sequenced was PBMCs. The clonotype comes from a male donor in good health and CMV-seropositive. This chain links TRBV29-1 with TRBJ1-1; the D is unclear. CDR3 sequence: CSTGGTENTEAFF. CDR3 DNA: TGCAGCACGGGAGGAACGGAGAACACTGAAGCTTTCTTT.